This TCR beta chain was profiled in a study of blood T cell repertoires in COVID-19. About the research overall: COVID-19 samples collected from the United States, Italy and Spain covered acute and convalescent phases.

Participants, about 18 to 90 years old, spanned approximately 25 US areas. Assignment of participants to cohorts was predicated upon participant-reported clinical history. From germline, CDR1 is DFQATT and CDR2 SNEGSKA (reference sequence). CDR3 length: 11 residues. V gave up 4 bases and J gave up 7 bases, with 8 bases separating them. Study processing details: Using reference gene primer amplification, nucleated cell counts were estimated. Repertoires were generated with immunoSEQ multiplex PCR, while TCRdb's copy carries only in-frame clones and drops some. V, J and clone size were drawn from that table, and D and trimming were deduced from the DNA. The sample records some 250,000 clones, roughly nine tenths being singletons.

The specimen sequenced was PBMCs or T cells enriched from blood (not recorded which). The V and J genes are TRBV20-1 and TRBJ2-1, with D possibly TRBD2 on 5 matching bases. The clonotype comes from a human donor in a cohort exposed to, infected with or recovered from COVID-19 (not recorded which). The donor label of this sample is uncertain. The CDR3, as DNA: TGCAGTGCTACGAGAGGGAATGAGCAGTTCTTC. Amino acids: CSATRGNEQFF.